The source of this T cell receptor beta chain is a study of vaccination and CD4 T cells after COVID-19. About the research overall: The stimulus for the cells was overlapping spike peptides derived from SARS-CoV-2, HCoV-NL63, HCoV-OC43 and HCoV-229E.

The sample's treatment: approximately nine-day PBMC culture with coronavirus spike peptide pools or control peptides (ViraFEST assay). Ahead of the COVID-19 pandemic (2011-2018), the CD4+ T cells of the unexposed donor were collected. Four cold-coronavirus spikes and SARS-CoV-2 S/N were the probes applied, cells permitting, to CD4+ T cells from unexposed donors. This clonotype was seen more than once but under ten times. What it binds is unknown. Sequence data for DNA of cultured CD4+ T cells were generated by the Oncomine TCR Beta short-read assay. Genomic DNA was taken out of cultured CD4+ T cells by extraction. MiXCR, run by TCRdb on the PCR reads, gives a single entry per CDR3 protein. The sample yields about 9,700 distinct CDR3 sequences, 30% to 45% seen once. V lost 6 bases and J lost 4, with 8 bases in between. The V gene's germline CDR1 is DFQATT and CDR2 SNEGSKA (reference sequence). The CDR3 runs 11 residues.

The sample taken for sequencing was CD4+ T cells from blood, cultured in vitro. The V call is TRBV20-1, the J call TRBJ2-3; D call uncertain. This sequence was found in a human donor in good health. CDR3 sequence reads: CSAESPDTQYF. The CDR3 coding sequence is TGCAGTGCCGAGTCACCAGATACGCAGTATTTT.